This T cell receptor beta chain was found in a study of T-cell memory formation after mild COVID-19. Study-level results: CD8+ contracting clones occupied EMRA, while CD4+ ones occupied mainly CM and EM. Unconfirmed was the SARS-CoV-2 specificity of second-wave clones that peaked on day 37. Memory sampled before infection contained some responding clones, suggesting cross-reactive memory joined. CD4/CD8 balance characterized clones contracting day 15 to 85, and CD4+ skew characterized later expanders.

TCRdb recomputed calls from the 5' RACE reads with MiXCR, one row per CDR3 protein. This sample carries under 300,000 distinct CDR3 sequences, less than 9.5% of them seen once, and the ten largest clones take under 25%. This clonotype was detected ten times or more. Its antigen is not identified. Trimming shortened V by 4 bases and J by 3 bases, and 7 bases separated the two germline ends. Germline assignment: CDR1 GTSNPN and CDR2 SVGIG (reference sequence). The CDR3 sequence is 11 residues long. This sequence joins TRBV30 and TRBJ2-7; D call uncertain. This TCR derives from a man aged 18 to 30 who had mild COVID-19 (a few samples of this study predate the infection). Cell type and time point are not known. Sequenced input: PBMCs or a T cell subset sorted from them (not recorded which). Here the CDR3 reads CAWTMGYEQYF. Here the CDR3 DNA reads TGTGCCTGGACCATGGGCTACGAGCAGTACTTC.